The source of this T cell receptor (beta chain) is a study of blood T cell repertoires in COVID-19 (TCRdb year 2020). About the full investigation: Samples covering the acute and convalescent phases of COVID-19 were provided by collaborators in the United States, Italy and Spain. The material from the prospective study consisted of cDNA or gDNA derived from T cells, B-cell-depleted T cells, or PBMCs. The dataset comprised deeply sampled blood TCRbeta repertoires from subjects exposed to, actively infected with, or recovered from COVID-19. The repertoires were made available in a free public database intended to serve as a resource for research on the immune response to SARS-CoV-2. Samples were obtained from the ongoing ImmuneRACE study (first 160 participants) and from 1,000 to 1,500 subjects provided by 6 global collaborators. Nearly every sample came with metadata listing a de-identified subject ID, COVID-19 status, age in years and sex. HLA class I and class II types, where available, came from metadata supplied by the sample provider rather than from assay-based typing.

TCRbeta CDR3 regions were amplified from genomic DNA using the immunoSEQ Assay, a bias-controlled multiplex PCR. As for the authors' bioinformatics: The number of nucleated cells in each sample was estimated by amplification of reference gene primers within the assay. To quantify the absolute abundance of each unique TCRbeta CDR3 rearrangement, sequence reads were collapsed and filtered. Productive Simpson clonality was computed per sample as the square root of Simpson's diversity index over productive rearrangements. As stored in TCRdb, this immuneACCESS dataset retains in-frame rearrangements with V and J assigned. A fraction of the clones does not appear; measured against another copy, unresolved V genes explain less than half of the discrepancy, and the remainder lacks a known reason. V and J calls and clone size are given by that table; D and trimming were obtained from the DNA. Within this sample are approximately 250,000 clones, with approximately 88% of them counted one time only. The ten largest clonotypes hold 0.75% to 1% of the sample.

CDR1 and CDR2 (MDHEN, SYDVKM) derive from the germline V gene. The CDR3, cysteine through phenylalanine, is 16 amino acids long. The kept DNA is CDR3 alone, 48 bases in frame from the first base. The germline V and J ends show losses of 2 bases and 2 bases respectively, and no gene match explains 1 base of the junction. Results the study describes overall, beyond this receptor: Clinical and demographic metadata were provided uncurated, with the amount varying by source and participant.

Comment on this clone: It lacks a known antigen. Base qualities were left out, and no much larger clone turns up one base away.

Participants in the prospective study were aged about 18 to 100 years, lived in some 24 United States geographic areas, and enrolled through a virtual design. In the prospective study, participants were assigned to cohorts based on the clinical history participants reported in a screening survey and a study questionnaire. Recovered participants in ImmuneRACE Cohort 3 were defined by two consecutive negative NP/OP PCR tests, clearance by a healthcare professional, or resolution of symptoms. In the prospective study, mobile phlebotomists collected whole blood, serum and a nasopharyngeal or oropharyngeal swab from each participant. Participants in the prospective study had the option to provide additional blood draws and questionnaires over a roughly 2-month period. Before DNA extraction, prospective study blood samples were shipped either frozen or at room temperature.

Rearrangement joined TRBV28 to TRBJ2-6, with TRBD1 matching 9 junction bases. Material for sequencing was PBMCs or T cells enriched from blood (not recorded which). This receptor was identified in a woman aged 25 to 39 who had recovered from COVID-19. Here is the DNA: TGTGCCAGCAGTTTAGGGGACAGGGCTGGGGCCAACGTCCTGACTTTC. It encodes CASSLGDRAGANVLTF.